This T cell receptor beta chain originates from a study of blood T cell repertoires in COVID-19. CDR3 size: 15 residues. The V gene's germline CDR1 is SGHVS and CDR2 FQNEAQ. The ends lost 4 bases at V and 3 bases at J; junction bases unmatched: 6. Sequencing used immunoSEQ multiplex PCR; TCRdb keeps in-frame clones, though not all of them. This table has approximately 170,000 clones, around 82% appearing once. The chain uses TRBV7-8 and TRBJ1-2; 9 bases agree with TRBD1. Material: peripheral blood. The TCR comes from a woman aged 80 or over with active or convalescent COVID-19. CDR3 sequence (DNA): TGTGCCAGCAGCTCGGCGGGACAGGGACACTATGGCTACACCTTC. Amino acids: CASSSAGQGHYGYTF.